A single sample gave rise to the 10 T cell receptor beta chains below, sequenced in a study of blood T cells in healthy people across ages. A second about 7 to 11 cycle PCR used barcoded and J-beta primers. MiXCR was run by TCRdb on the 5' RACE reads, yielding one entry per CDR3 protein. The repertoire has about 970,000 distinct CDR3 sequences, about 53% of them found once; the top ten carry about a fifth. The specimen was blood. The receptors shown here come from an older woman in good health.

This clonotype was found a few times. The junction differs from germline at one of its ends, possibly a read error. The chain employs TRBV11-2 and TRBJ2-5; D is perhaps TRBD2 (6 bases). The CDR3 extends over 15 amino acids. CDR1 SGHAT and CDR2 FQNNGV come from the germline V gene. CDR3 loop: CASSRTGVGQETQYF. The DNA for the CDR3 is TGTGCCAGCAGCCGGACGGGAGTGGGGCAAGAGACTCAGTACTTC. Full variable domain (remainder filled in from reference TRBV11-2 and TRBJ2-5): EAGVAQSPRYKIIEKRQSVAFWCNPISGHATLYWYQQILGQGPKLLIQFQNNGVVDDSQLPKDRFSAERLKGVDSTLKIQPAKLEDSAVYLCASSRTGVGQETQYFGPGTRLLVL.

This chain joins TRBV25-1 and TRBJ2-7, with D possibly matching TRBD1 (6 bases). The DNA matches TRBJ2-5 better at its end, which makes the J call doubtful. Looked up from germline, CDR1 is MGHDK and CDR2 is SYGVNS. The CDR3 is made up of 12 amino acids. The CDR3 sequence: CASTYRDGTQYF. In DNA, the CDR3 is TGTGCCAGCACCTACAGGGACGGGACCCAGTACTTC.

The table lists this clonotype with a few counts. The genes are TRBV7-2 and TRBJ2-4, with no clear D. The better agreement between TRBJ2-7 and the DNA end casts doubt on the J call. Per the germline V gene, CDR1 is SGHTA and CDR2 is FQGNSA. CDR3 length equals 12 residues. CDR3 region: CASSPFPYEQYF. The DNA for the CDR3 is TGTGCCAGCAGTCCATTCCCCTACGAGCAGTACTTC.

In this sample, this clonotype turned up a few times. The rearrangement uses TRBV4-3 and TRBJ2-7; no clear D. This CDR3 comprises 17 residues. Germline loops: CDR1 LGHNA, CDR2 YSLEER. Trimming took 1 base from V and 5 from J, leaving 21 bases between them. The CDR3 nucleotides read TGCGCCAGCAGCCAAGCCCCAGGTTCAACCATAGAGAACGAGCAGTACTTC. Translation: CASSQAPGSTIENEQYF.

The chain combines TRBV28 with TRBJ1-2, with D unresolved. V lost 7 bases and J 8 bases, leaving 20 bases between the germline ends. The germline gives CDR1 MDHEN, CDR2 SYDVKM. CDR3 size: 14 residues. The CDR3 DNA reads as TGTGCCAGCACCGGAGAACTGGAGGCATTCGGCTACACCTTC. It specifies CASTGELEAFGYTF.

This clonotype was seen a handful of times. The rearrangement links TRBV20-1 to TRBJ1-6; D gene ambiguous. The V end was cut by 4 bases, the J end by 8 bases, with 12 bases between. The CDR3 is 13 amino acids. Germline CDR1 DFQATT, CDR2 SNEGSKA (reference sequence). CDR3 nucleotide sequence: TGCAGTGCTAAAGAGGTCCTTGATTCACCCCTCCACTTT. Translation gives CSAKEVLDSPLHF.

In the case of this clonotype: A much larger clone lies a single base off, so this may be a read error. The chain combines TRBV12-3 or TRBV12-4 with TRBJ2-3; D remains unclear. The CDR3 has 15 residues. The V end was cut by 2 bases, the J end by 0 bases, with 9 bases between. The CDR3 nucleotides read TGTGCCAGCAGTTTATGCGGAGCTAGCACAGATACGCAGTATTTT. Translating gives CASSLCGASTDTQYF.

The chain employs TRBV7-2 and TRBJ2-1, with unresolved D. This CDR3 comprises 14 residues. The V gene's germline CDR1 is SGHTA and CDR2 FQGNSA. Trimming left V 1 base short and J 10 bases short, with 14 bases between. CDR3 loop: CASSLVLTRHEQFF. Written as DNA, the CDR3 is TGTGCCAGCAGCTTAGTACTAACGCGGCACGAGCAGTTCTTC.

The chain recombines TRBV18 with TRBJ2-3; 7 bases align to TRBD2. The junction had 10 bases not matched to a gene; V was cut back by 8 bases and J by 2 bases. This CDR3 has 15 amino acids. Germline lookup yields CDR1 KGHSH and CDR2 LQKENI. In nucleotides, the CDR3 is TGTGCCAGCAGCCCTACCGGGGGGTCCACAGATACGCAGTATTTT. Its translation is CASSPTGGSTDTQYF.

The chain joins TRBV11-2 to TRBJ2-1; D gene uncertain. V lost 5 bases and J lost 5, with 13 bases in between. CDR3 length: 14 residues. The germline V gene has CDR1 SGHAT and CDR2 FQNNGV. CDR3 sequence reads: CASSPRDKNNEQFF. The CDR3 nucleotides read TGTGCCAGCAGCCCAAGGGATAAGAACAATGAGCAGTTCTTC.